This TCR beta chain originates from a study of blood T cell repertoires in COVID-19 (dated by TCRdb to about 2020). Looking at the study overall: The collaborator samples originated in the United States, Italy and Spain and spanned the acute and convalescent phases of COVID-19. A de-identified subject ID, COVID-19 status, age in years and sex were almost always included in the sample metadata. The material from the prospective study consisted of cDNA or gDNA derived from T cells, B-cell-depleted T cells, or PBMCs. Subjects who had been exposed to COVID-19, were actively infected with it, or had recovered from it provided the deeply sampled blood TCRbeta repertoires that made up the dataset. Where available, HLA class I and class II types were taken from metadata supplied by the sample provider and were not determined by assay-based typing. The repertoires were released in a freely available public database meant as a resource for research on the immune response to SARS-CoV-2. Samples were obtained from the ongoing ImmuneRACE study (first 160 participants) and from some 1,200 subjects provided by 6 global collaborators.

On this clone itself: It has no known antigen specificity. Per-nucleotide qualities are absent, and no much larger clonotype sits a single base away.

TCRbeta CDR3 regions were amplified from genomic DNA by means of the immunoSEQ Assay, a bias-controlled multiplex PCR. From the authors' description of their analysis: Nucleated cell counts per sample were estimated from amplification of reference gene primers within the assay. Sequence reads were collapsed and filtered to measure the absolute abundance of every unique TCRbeta CDR3 rearrangement. For each sample, productive Simpson clonality was calculated as the square root of Simpson's diversity index over productive rearrangements. In TCRdb, the immuneACCESS table is reduced to in-frame sequences with V and J assigned. These tables do not hold every clone; where another copy was compared, an unresolved V gene accounts for under half, and the others remain unexplained. The V and J calls and clone size were taken over from that table, and D and trimming were inferred from the DNA. The sample data list about 59,000 clones, and 75% to 85% of these were observed just once. The ten most abundant clones make up 7.2% of the sample.

The CDR3, cysteine through phenylalanine, is 14 amino acids long. CDR3 DNA is the only sequence kept; it has 42 bases, read in frame from the first base. For CDR1 and CDR2, the germline V gene (reference sequence) lists SEHNR and FQNEAQ. The V end loses 2 bases and the J end loses 4 bases, and a stretch of 11 bases separates them. The study at large found these results: The quantity of clinical and demographic metadata differed by source and by participant and was supplied without curation.

The collaborating institutions used their own protocols to collect whole blood in K2EDTA tubes. For TCRbeta analysis, collaborators shipped samples as frozen whole blood, isolated PBMCs, or DNA extracted from either of those sample types. The rearranged segments are TRBV7-9 and TRBJ1-1, and TRBD1 may be the D gene, going by 6 matching bases. Material: peripheral blood. The receptor comes from a man aged 55 to 70 with acute or convalescent COVID-19. The DNA sequence follows: TGTGCCAGCAGCTTACAGGGGTCGGTCACTGAAGCTTTCTTT. It specifies CASSLQGSVTEAFF.